This T cell receptor beta chain was profiled in a study of radiotherapy plus CTLA-4 blockade in lung cancer. In its sample, this clone was seen a few times. The germline CDR1 and CDR2 sequences are MNHEY and SVGAGI. The CDR3 extends over 16 amino acids. The germline V and J ends were trimmed by 0 bases and 9 bases, with 18 bases remaining between them. Profiled with immunoSEQ multiplex PCR; TCRdb holds only in-frame clones, not every one. Of under 40,000 clones listed, roughly 71% were seen once; the top ten hold 4%. This clonotype originated in a human donor with non-small cell lung cancer who had stable disease on radiotherapy plus ipilimumab. The J gene is TRBJ2-4, the V gene TRBV6-5; unclear D gene. Specimen: peripheral blood, collected from a patient treated with radiotherapy plus ipilimumab. CDR3 region: CASSYSGLAGDGIQYF. CDR3 bases: TGTGCCAGCAGTTACTCAGGGTTAGCCGGAGACGGCATTCAGTACTTC.